Listed here are 30 T cell receptor beta chains from one sample, sequenced in a study of glioma-infiltrating T cells. TCR alpha and beta CDR3 regions were amplified from RNA using iRepertoire nested multiplex PCR. Each CDR3 protein gets one entry after TCRdb re-called the multiplex PCR reads with MiXCR. The repertoire holds 150,000 to 200,000 distinct CDR3 sequences, with approximately 40% as singletons. Sample: glioma tissue, nonneoplastic brain tissue, or PBMCs (not recorded which). All receptors derive from a human donor with low-grade glioma or glioblastoma, undergoing nonglioma brain surgery, or in good health (not recorded which).

This clonotype was observed at least ten times. The chain combines TRBV10-3 with TRBJ2-5, with no clear D. V gave up 4 bases and J gave up 1 base, with 10 bases separating them. Germline-derived CDR1 and CDR2 are ENHRY and SYGVKD. This CDR3 is built from 14 residues. The CDR3: CAISGGGAQETQYF. CDR3 DNA: TGTGCCATCAGTGGAGGCGGAGCCCAAGAGACCCAGTACTTC.

On this clonotype: Being one base from a much bigger clone, this may be a read error. This chain uses TRBV7-2 with TRBJ2-7; the D is unclear. Germline values: CDR1 SGHTA, CDR2 FQGNSA. V lost 5 bases to trimming and J lost 3 bases, with 11 bases between them. CDR3 length: 13 amino acids. CDR3 nucleotide sequence: TGTGCCAGCAGCCTCCTTCTGGACTACGAGCAGTACTTC. It translates to CASSLLLDYEQYF.

In this sample, this clonotype turned up a few times. The chain carries TRBV29-1 and TRBJ1-1; D ambiguous. This CDR3 contains 13 residues. Germline V lookup: CDR1 SQVTM, CDR2 ANQGSEA. V was pared by 4 bases and J by 1 base, with 10 bases between. Here the CDR3 reads CSVVLGQNTEAFF. CDR3 in DNA: TGCAGCGTTGTTCTGGGTCAGAACACTGAAGCTTTCTTT.

Points on this clonotype: The junction shows a germline mismatch at one end, possibly a read error. The rearrangement joins TRBV12-3 or TRBV12-4 to TRBJ2-7, with a possible D match to TRBD2 (7 bases). This CDR3 is built from 15 residues. This CDR3 reads CANSFGGQGSYEQYF. The CDR3 DNA sequence: TGTGCCAACAGTTTCGGGGGGCAGGGCTCCTACGAGCAGTACTTC.

This clonotype was seen a handful of times. V usage is TRBV4-1 and J usage is TRBJ2-7; tentative D call: TRBD1 (6 bases). CDR1 is MGHRA and CDR2 is YSYEKL in the germline V gene. This CDR3 is built from 15 residues. V lost 0 bases to trimming and J lost 6 bases, with 15 bases between them. Here the CDR3 reads CASSQDLGQRLEQYF. The CDR3 DNA reads as TGCGCCAGCAGCCAAGATCTAGGACAGAGGCTCGAGCAGTACTTC.

CDR3 in amino acids: CASSVGADNEQFF. In DNA form, the CDR3 reads TGTGCCAGCAGTGTTGGGGCTGACAATGAGCAGTTCTTC. The V call is TRBV2, the J call TRBJ2-1, with D possibly matching TRBD1 (5 bases). The V gene lost 4 bases and the J gene lost 5 bases, with 9 bases spanning the gap. Germline CDR1 and CDR2: SNHLY and FYNNEI. The CDR3 is 13 residues long.

Points on this clonotype: This may be a read error, as it is one base from a much larger clone. The rearrangement links TRBV7-9 to TRBJ2-1, with unresolved D. The DNA end favors TRBJ2-5, so the J call may be wrong. CDR3 size: 14 residues. Germline V gene data show CDR1 as SEHNR and CDR2 as FQNEAQ (reference sequence). The CDR3 spells CAISSSMYQETQYF. The CDR3 DNA reads as TGTGCCATCAGCTCATCCATGTACCAAGAGACCCAGTACTTC.

With respect to this clonotype: A much larger clone is a single base away; this may be a read error. V usage is TRBV27 and J usage is TRBJ2-7; D ambiguous. The CDR3 consists of 16 residues. Germline values: CDR1 MNHEY, CDR2 SMNVEV (reference sequence). The V gene lost 6 bases and the J gene lost 5 bases, with 23 bases spanning the gap. The CDR3 spells CASRPLWMRDKHEQYF. For the CDR3, the DNA is TGTGCCAGCAGACCACTTTGGATGCGCGACAAACACGAGCAGTACTTC.

A few counts support this clonotype. The chain is built from TRBV19 and TRBJ1-1; maybe TRBD1 (5 bases). From germline, CDR1 is LNHDA and CDR2 SQIVND (reference sequence). This CDR3 is 13 amino acids long. Trimming took off 6 bases at V and 1 base at J, with 9 bases between the two ends. CDR3 nucleotides: TGTGCCAGTAGGCAGGGAGAGAACACTGAAGCTTTCTTT. It codes for CASRQGENTEAFF.

This clonotype was detected many times. The chain combines TRBV27 with TRBJ2-7; 14 bases map to TRBD2. From germline, CDR1 is MNHEY and CDR2 SMNVEV (reference sequence). Unmatched junction bases numbered 13, after V lost 5 bases and J lost 1 base. The CDR3 is made up of 19 amino acids. CDR3 DNA sequence: TGTGCCAGCAGTCCGATTACGGTGGGACTAGCGGGGGATTCCTACGAGCAGTACTTC. This encodes CASSPITVGLAGDSYEQYF.

There are many counts of this clonotype. The CDR3 loop reads CASSYGSLAGGYNEQFF. CDR3 nucleotides: TGTGCCAGCAGTTACGGGAGTCTAGCGGGAGGTTACAATGAGCAGTTCTTC. The rearrangement uses TRBV6-6 and TRBJ2-1, with TRBD2 matching 11 bases. Germline CDR1 reads MNHNY; CDR2 reads SVGAGI (reference sequence). J gave up 4 bases and V 2 bases, and 7 bases lay outside the gene matches. The CDR3 is made up of 17 amino acids.

This clonotype has at least ten counts. The chain recombines TRBV28 with TRBJ2-7; 7 positions agree with TRBD1. This CDR3 comprises 15 residues. V trimming: 4 bases; J trimming: 0 bases; junction bases outside the gene matches: 6. The germline gives CDR1 MDHEN, CDR2 SYDVKM. The CDR3 DNA follows: TGTGCCAGCAGTTCCCACAGGGGAATCTCCTACGAGCAGTACTTC. This gives the protein CASSSHRGISYEQYF.

The CDR3 sequence: CASSLLAGVTETQYF. The CDR3 region has the DNA TGTGCCAGCAGCCTCTTAGCGGGAGTGACGGAGACCCAGTACTTC. V gene TRBV5-6 combines with J gene TRBJ2-5; 9 bases agree with TRBD2. The germline V gene has CDR1 SGHDT and CDR2 YYEEEE. The CDR3 has 15 residues. The V segment lost 4 bases and the J segment 5 bases; nucleotides outside the gene matches: 9.

Remarks on this clonotype: The junction shows a germline mismatch at one end, possibly a read error. The gene calls are TRBV6-1 and TRBJ2-3; D is ambiguous. The CDR3 totals 13 residues. Looked up from germline, CDR1 is MNHNS and CDR2 is SASEGT. The CDR3: CASIRRNPDTQYF. DNA of the CDR3: TGTGCCAGCATTAGACGTAATCCAGATACTCAGTATTTT.

In this sample, this clonotype turned up a few times. V and J are TRBV11-2 and TRBJ2-7, with 10 bases matching TRBD2. Trimming at V came to 4 bases and at J to 9 bases, leaving 12 bases not matched to a gene. Germline lookup yields CDR1 SGHAT and CDR2 FQNNGV. This CDR3 is 15 amino acids long. Here the CDR3 DNA reads TGTGCCAGCAGCTCCCCAGTACTAGCGGGATTTCGGCAGTACTTC. Amino acids: CASSSPVLAGFRQYF. Filled out from reference TRBV11-2 and TRBJ2-7, the complete variable domain reads EAGVAQSPRYKIIEKRQSVAFWCNPISGHATLYWYQQILGQGPKLLIQFQNNGVVDDSQLPKDRFSAERLKGVDSTLKIQPAKLEDSAVYLCASSSPVLAGFRQYFGPGTRLTVT.

At least ten counts were recorded for this clonotype. The chain links TRBV28 to TRBJ1-1; D gene unclear. The germline V gene encodes CDR1 MDHEN and CDR2 SYDVKM. The CDR3 is 15 amino acids. V was trimmed by 4 bases and J by 3 bases, leaving 15 bases between them. The chain's CDR3 is CASSSSGTAYTEAFF. CDR3 bases: TGTGCCAGCAGTTCCTCGGGTACGGCATACACTGAAGCTTTCTTT.

This clonotype has ten or more counts. The chain combines TRBV2 with TRBJ1-1, with D perhaps TRBD1 (5 bases). The CDR3 spans 16 residues. V lost 7 bases and J 0 bases, leaving 18 bases between the germline ends. Germline values: CDR1 SNHLY, CDR2 FYNNEI. CDR3 DNA sequence: TGTGCCAGCACTCTATTGAGCGGGGCCATGAACACTGAAGCTTTCTTT. This gives the protein CASTLLSGAMNTEAFF. The whole variable domain, remainder taken from reference TRBV2 and TRBJ1-1, is EPEVTQTPSHQVTQMGQEVILRCVPISNHLYFYWYRQILGQKVEFLVSFYNNEISEKSEIFDDQFSVERPDGSNFTLKIRSTKLEDSAMYFCASTLLSGAMNTEAFFGQGTRLTVV.

The chain employs TRBV2 and TRBJ2-7; D is perhaps TRBD1 (6 bases). V gave up 8 bases and J gave up 3 bases, with 14 bases separating them. Looked up from germline, CDR1 is SNHLY and CDR2 is FYNNEI. This CDR3 has 13 residues. This chain's CDR3 is CASATGTNYEQYF. In DNA form, the CDR3 reads TGTGCCAGCGCTACCGGGACAAACTACGAGCAGTACTTC.

V and J are TRBV12-5 and TRBJ1-5; the D gene is possibly TRBD1 (5 bases). CDR1 is LGHNT and CDR2 is FRNRAP in the germline V gene. Trimming pared 4 bases from V and 1 base from J, leaving 11 bases between. This CDR3 contains 15 residues. The CDR3 coding sequence is TGTGCTAGTGGTTCAGGACACCCCAGCAATCAGCCCCAGCATTTT. This codes for CASGSGHPSNQPQHF.

This clonotype appeared once. Given a much more abundant clone one base away, this may be a read error. The CDR3 does not end in the conserved phenylalanine or tryptophan, so this is likely a read error. V and J are TRBV28 and TRBJ1-1, with 7 bases matching TRBD1. Germline CDR1 is MDHEN and CDR2 is SYDVKM. The J segment lost 5 bases and the V segment lost 5 bases, leaving 8 bases of the junction unmatched. The CDR3 extends over 14 amino acids. The CDR3 DNA is TGTGCCAGCAGTACCCGGACAGGCCGAACTGAAGCTTTCTCT. Its translation is CASSTRTGRTEAFS.

Points on this clonotype: Sequence at one end of the junction differs from germline and may be a read error. The V gene is TRBV11-2, the J gene TRBJ2-2; the D gene is possibly TRBD2 (5 bases). Germline CDR1 and CDR2: SGHAT and FQNNGV. CDR3 length: 12 amino acids. CDR3 protein: CAYIAGTGDLFF. DNA of the CDR3: TGTGCTTACATAGCCGGCACCGGGGATCTGTTTTTT. The variable domain in full, completed from reference TRBV11-2 and TRBJ2-2, reads EAGVAQSPRYKIIEKRQSVAFWCNPISGHATLYWYQQILGQGPKLLIQFQNNGVVDDSQLPKDRFSAERLKGVDSTLKIQPAKLEDSAVYLCAYIAGTGDLFFGEGSRLTVL.

As concerns this clonotype: This may stem from a read error, because a much larger clone lies one nucleotide away. This chain links TRBV20-1 with TRBJ1-6; D is uncertain. Germline CDR1 and CDR2: DFQATT and SNEGSKA (reference sequence). CDR3 length: 14 amino acids. CDR3 region: CSARGGFGNSPLQF. For the CDR3, the DNA is TGCAGTGCTAGAGGGGGTTTTGGTAATTCACCCCTCCAGTTT.

This clonotype was detected a few times. This chain links TRBV12-3 or TRBV12-4 with TRBJ1-1; 7 bases are shared with TRBD1. The CDR3 runs 14 residues. Trimming took 5 bases from V and 5 from J; bases not matched to a gene: 8. CDR3 sequence (DNA): TGTGCCAGCAGTACACAGGGGTATAGGACTGAAGCTTTCTTT. Translated, it gives CASSTQGYRTEAFF.

This clonotype was observed a single time. V is TRBV20-1 and J is TRBJ2-7; 8 nucleotides match TRBD1. The CDR3 consists of 16 residues. Germline loops: CDR1 DFQATT, CDR2 SNEGSKA (reference sequence). The trim removed 1 base at V and 3 bases at J, leaving 11 bases unmatched. The CDR3 region has the DNA TGCAGTGCTAGAGCTCTAAAACAGGGGGTCTACTACGAGCAGTACTTC. Translated, it gives CSARALKQGVYYEQYF.

The V gene is TRBV6-1, the J gene TRBJ1-4; tentative D call: TRBD1 (5 bases). The V gene's germline CDR1 is MNHNS and CDR2 SASEGT. The CDR3 has 16 amino acids. Deletions cut 6 bases from V and 7 bases from J, with 21 bases between. CDR3 in amino acids: CASSLAVTREGEKLFF. CDR3 DNA: TGTGCCAGCAGCTTAGCTGTGACCAGGGAGGGTGAAAAACTGTTTTTT.

Concerning this clonotype itself: A much larger clone differs from this one at a single base, so this may be a read error. The V gene is TRBV19, the J gene TRBJ1-6; D gene unclear. This CDR3 spans 10 amino acids. Germline CDR1 reads LNHDA; CDR2 reads SQIVND (reference sequence). CDR3 nucleotide sequence: TGTGCCAGTCCAGAATCACCCATCCACTTT. Protein: CASPESPIHF.

About this clonotype itself: This may stem from a read error, because a much larger clone lies one nucleotide away. The genes are TRBV28 and TRBJ2-7; D unresolved. This CDR3 has 16 amino acids. The V end was cut by 6 bases, the J end by 0 bases, with 18 bases between. The germline gives CDR1 MDHEN, CDR2 SYDVKM. CDR3 DNA sequence: TGTGCCAGCAGCGGATCCCGCAGTGGATACTCCTACGAGCAGTACTTC. This sequence encodes CASSGSRSGYSYEQYF.

Comments on this clonotype: The missing conserved phenylalanine or tryptophan at the end of this CDR3 makes a read error likely. The V gene is TRBV9, the J gene TRBJ1-1, with 7 bases that match TRBD1. Per the germline V gene, CDR1 is SGDLS and CDR2 is YYNGEE. After removal of 3 bases from V and 6 bases from J, the junction contained 8 bases not matched to a gene. The length of the CDR3 is 14 residues. The CDR3 DNA sequence: TGTGCCAGCAGCGCCGGACAGGTGGTTGCTGAAGCTTTCTCT. Protein sequence: CASSAGQVVAEAFS.

Worth noting for this clonotype: The CDR3 carries no conserved terminal phenylalanine or tryptophan, so it likely arises from a read error. The chain is built from TRBV20-1 and TRBJ2-7; a possible D gene is TRBD1 (6 bases). V lost 4 bases, J lost 5 bases, and 9 bases lay in between. The CDR3 has 11 amino acids. CDR1 and CDR2 (germline): DFQATT, SNEGSKA (reference sequence). DNA for the CDR3: TGCAGTGCTACAAGGGGGAACGAGCAGTACTTA. Encoded protein: CSATRGNEQYL.

The V gene is TRBV12-3 or TRBV12-4, the J gene TRBJ2-1; 9 nucleotides align to TRBD1. Trimming cost V 6 bases and J 6 bases; bases outside gene matches: 9. CDR3 length equals 15 residues. CDR3 residues: CASSQTGGFSNEQFF. CDR3 in DNA: TGTGCCAGCAGCCAGACAGGGGGGTTCTCCAATGAGCAGTTCTTC.